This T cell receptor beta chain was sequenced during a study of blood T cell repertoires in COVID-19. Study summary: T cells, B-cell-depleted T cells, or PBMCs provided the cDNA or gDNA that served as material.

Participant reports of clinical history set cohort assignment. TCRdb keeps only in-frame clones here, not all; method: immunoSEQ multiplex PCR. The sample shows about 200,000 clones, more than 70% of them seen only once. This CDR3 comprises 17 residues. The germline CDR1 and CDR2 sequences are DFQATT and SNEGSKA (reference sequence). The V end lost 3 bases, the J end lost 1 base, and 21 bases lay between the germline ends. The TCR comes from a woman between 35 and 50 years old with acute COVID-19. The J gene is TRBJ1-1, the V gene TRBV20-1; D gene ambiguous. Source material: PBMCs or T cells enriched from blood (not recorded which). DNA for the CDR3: TGCAGTGCTAGTCCTTTGCTTAGCCCAAGATGGAACACTGAAGCTTTCTTT. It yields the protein CSASPLLSPRWNTEAFF.